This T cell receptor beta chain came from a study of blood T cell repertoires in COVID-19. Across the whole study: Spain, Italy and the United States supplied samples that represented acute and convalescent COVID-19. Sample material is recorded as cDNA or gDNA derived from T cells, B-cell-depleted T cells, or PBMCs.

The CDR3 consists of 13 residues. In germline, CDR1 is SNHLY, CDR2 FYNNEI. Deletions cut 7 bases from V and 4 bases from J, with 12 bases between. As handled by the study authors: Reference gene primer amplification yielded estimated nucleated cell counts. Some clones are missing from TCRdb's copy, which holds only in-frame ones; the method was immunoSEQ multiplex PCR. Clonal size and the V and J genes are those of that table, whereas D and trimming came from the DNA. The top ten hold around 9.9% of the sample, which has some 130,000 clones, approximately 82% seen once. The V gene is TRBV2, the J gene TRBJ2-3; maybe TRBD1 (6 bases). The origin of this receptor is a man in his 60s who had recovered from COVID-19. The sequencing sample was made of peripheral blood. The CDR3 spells CASIQGGSDTQYF. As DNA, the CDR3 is TGTGCCAGCATACAGGGCGGTTCAGATACGCAGTATTTT.